Following are 2 T cell receptor beta chains from one sample sequenced in a study of CD8+CD57+ T cells in acquired aplastic anemia. Flow cytometry had shown expanded CD8+CD57+ cells in the patients chosen for sequencing. Genomic DNA, the template, was used for profiling of the TCR beta VDJ and CDR3. TCRdb re-called the reads with MiXCR, one entry per CDR3 protein. The sample includes about 270,000 distinct CDR3 sequences, approximately 79% of them seen just once. Specimen: sorted CD4+, CD8+, or CD8+CD57+ T cells (not recorded which) from PBMCs. Receptors originate from a human donor with aplastic anemia.

The V and J genes are TRBV11-2 and TRBJ2-3; maybe TRBD1 (5 bases). The CDR3 has 14 residues. Germline V gene sequence: CDR1 SGHAT, CDR2 FQNNGV. V was shortened by 4 bases and J by 6 bases, with 14 bases between the two germline ends. Written as DNA, the CDR3 is TGTGCCAGCAGCTCAGTCGGCAGGGCCGATACGCAGTATTTT. Its protein product is CASSSVGRADTQYF.

For this clonotype: One junction end disagrees with the germline gene, perhaps due to a read error. The gene calls are TRBV7-8 and TRBJ2-1; TRBD2 agrees at 7 bases. CDR1 is SGHVS, CDR2 FQNEAQ, per germline. The CDR3 has 14 residues. The CDR3 DNA reads TGTGCCAGCAGCTTAGCGGGAGGGCTCGATAAGCAGTATTTC. It is translated as CASSLAGGLDKQYF.